Shown below are 27 T cell receptor beta chains from a single sample sequenced in a study of blood T cell repertoires in COVID-19. The table came from immunoSEQ multiplex PCR; TCRdb's copy has only in-frame clones and leaves some out. The sample includes around 300,000 clones, roughly 86% of them seen just once. The sequenced material came from PBMCs or T cells enriched from blood (not recorded which). These receptors all come from a woman aged 30 to 39 who had recovered from COVID-19.

V usage is TRBV6-5 and J usage is TRBJ2-7; D perhaps matches TRBD1 (5 bases). CDR1 MNHEY and CDR2 SVGAGI come from the germline V gene. V lost 4 bases and J 6 bases, leaving 13 bases between the germline ends. The CDR3 spans 13 residues. The CDR3 bases are TGTGCCAGCAGTTGGGGCCCTCACACCGAGCAGTACTTC. This encodes CASSWGPHTEQYF.

The chain joins TRBV6-5 to TRBJ1-2; 9 bases are shared with TRBD1. Germline assignment: CDR1 MNHEY and CDR2 SVGAGI. The CDR3 sequence is 13 residues long. The V gene end was trimmed by 6 bases and the J gene end by 4 bases; junction bases not matched to a gene: 3. The CDR3 sequence is CASRLDRGYGYTF. CDR3 bases: TGTGCCAGCAGGTTGGACAGGGGCTATGGCTACACCTTC.

This clone was detected only a few times. The chain uses TRBV4-1 and TRBJ1-2, with a weak D call TRBD1 (5 bases). This CDR3 has 14 residues. The germline gives CDR1 MGHRA, CDR2 YSYEKL. V lost 1 base and J lost 8, with 14 bases in between. CDR3: CASSQGSAGLGYTF. The CDR3 DNA reads as TGCGCCAGCAGCCAAGGGAGTGCAGGGCTAGGCTACACCTTC.

The J gene is TRBJ2-1, the V gene TRBV6-2 or TRBV6-3; 10 bases are shared with TRBD2. From germline, CDR1 is MNHEY and CDR2 SVGEGT. The CDR3 has 16 amino acids. After removal of 3 bases from V and 7 bases from J, the junction contained 9 bases not matched to a gene. CDR3 loop: CASSYHQSGGANEQFF. The CDR3 DNA is TGTGCCAGCAGTTATCATCAGAGCGGGGGGGCAAATGAGCAGTTCTTC.

This clone was counted once. The chain employs TRBV3-1 (or the pseudogene TRBV3-2) and TRBJ2-3, with TRBD2 matching 11 bases. CDR3 size: 16 residues. The germline V gene has CDR1 LGHDT and CDR2 YNNKEL (reference sequence). V trimming: 3 bases; J trimming: 5 bases; junction bases outside the gene matches: 7. CDR3 bases: TGTGCCAGCAGCCAGGAACTAGCGGGGGTGGGAGATACGCAGTATTTT. This encodes CASSQELAGVGDTQYF.

Note on this clone: Other DNA sequences within the sample encode an identical CDR3. The chain recombines TRBV12-3 or TRBV12-4 with TRBJ2-7; D is possibly TRBD1 (5 bases). The CDR3 covers 12 residues. V was trimmed by 3 bases and J by 4 bases, leaving 7 bases between them. CDR3 DNA sequence: TGTGCCAGCAGTTTTTCAGGGTACGAGCAGTACTTC. The encoded protein is CASSFSGYEQYF.

The chain uses TRBV7-2 and TRBJ2-1, with 8 nucleotides matching TRBD2. Trimming cost V 4 bases and J 2 bases; bases outside gene matches: 7. Germline V gene sequence: CDR1 SGHTA, CDR2 FQGNSA. CDR3 length equals 16 residues. CDR3 sequence: CASSSAQRGTYNEQFF. CDR3 bases: TGTGCCAGCAGCTCCGCTCAGCGGGGGACCTACAATGAGCAGTTCTTC.

V and J are TRBV7-8 and TRBJ2-7; D is uncertain. The V gene's germline CDR1 is SGHVS and CDR2 FQNEAQ. The CDR3 spans 12 residues. V lost 5 bases and J 4 bases, leaving 9 bases between the germline ends. Here the CDR3 reads CASSLSLYEQYF. The CDR3 DNA reads as TGTGCCAGCAGCCTTTCTCTGTACGAGCAGTACTTC.

The V and J genes are TRBV6-5 and TRBJ1-2; 7 bases line up with TRBD1. The CDR3 extends over 16 amino acids. Trimming took 4 bases from V and 4 from J; bases not matched to a gene: 12. Germline-derived CDR1 and CDR2 are MNHEY and SVGAGI. This chain's CDR3 is CASSSRRGPLGYGYTF. DNA for the CDR3: TGTGCCAGCAGTTCCCGGAGGGGGCCCCTAGGCTATGGCTACACCTTC.

This clone was observed a handful of times. V is TRBV7-9 and J is TRBJ1-4; possibly TRBD1 for D (5 bases). The germline gives CDR1 SEHNR, CDR2 FQNEAQ (reference sequence). The CDR3 is made up of 15 amino acids. Deletions cut 5 bases from V and 8 bases from J, with 18 bases between. The CDR3 bases are TGTGCCAGCAGCCGAAGTCCCGGGGGAGGCGAAAAACTGTTTTTT. It yields the protein CASSRSPGGGEKLFF.

The chain has TRBV5-8 and TRBJ2-3; 8 bases line up with TRBD2. The trim removed 2 bases at V and 1 base at J, leaving 3 bases unmatched. Germline lookup yields CDR1 SGHTS and CDR2 YDEGEE. The CDR3 totals 15 residues. CDR3 sequence (DNA): TGTGCCAGCAGCTTATCAGCGGGGGGCACAGATACGCAGTATTTT. Protein: CASSLSAGGTDTQYF.

V and J are TRBV12-3 or TRBV12-4 and TRBJ1-5, with D possibly matching TRBD1 (6 bases). This CDR3 is 12 amino acids long. Trimming pared 6 bases from V and 7 bases from J, leaving 10 bases between. DNA of the CDR3: TGTGCCAGCAGCCGGACAGCGCAGCCCCAGCATTTT. It is translated as CASSRTAQPQHF.

J is TRBJ2-3 and V is TRBV7-8; 8 bases match TRBD2. Germline V gene lookup returns CDR1 SGHVS and CDR2 FQNEAQ. This CDR3 has 16 amino acids. Germline trimming cut 5 bases from V and 6 bases from J; bases unmatched to any gene: 13. The CDR3 loop reads CASSPPFRGGPDTQYF. CDR3 nucleotides: TGTGCCAGCAGCCCCCCTTTTCGGGGGGGGCCTGATACGCAGTATTTT.

The V and J genes are TRBV27 and TRBJ2-1, with unresolved D. The ends were cut back, 4 bases at V and 9 bases at J, with 10 bases in the middle. Germline V gives CDR1 MNHEY, CDR2 SMNVEV (reference sequence). CDR3 length equals 12 residues. The DNA for the CDR3 is TGTGCCAGCAGTTATGGGCGTTCTGAGCAGTTCTTC. This gives the protein CASSYGRSEQFF.

Regarding this clone: At one boundary the junction diverges from the germline segment, which might be a read error. The rearrangement joins TRBV2 to TRBJ2-7; 10 nucleotides match TRBD2. This CDR3 comprises 15 residues. The germline gives CDR1 SNHLY, CDR2 FYNNEI. CDR3 sequence reads: CASSENGLAVTTTGF. The CDR3 DNA sequence: TGTGCCAGCAGTGAAAACGGACTAGCGGTGACTACGACGGGGTTC.

This chain connects TRBV30 to TRBJ1-4, with TRBD1 matching 7 bases. CDR1 is GTSNPN and CDR2 is SVGIG in the germline V gene (reference sequence). J was trimmed by 8 bases and V by 1 base; bases with no gene match: 4. The CDR3 covers 13 residues. CDR3: CAWSGDSEEKLFF. CDR3 bases: TGTGCCTGGAGTGGGGACAGTGAGGAAAAACTGTTTTTT.

This clone was seen repeatedly, ten times or more. In the same sample, other DNA sequences code for this CDR3. The V call is TRBV19, the J call TRBJ2-5; D is unresolved. The CDR3 is made up of 11 amino acids. The germline V and J ends were trimmed by 4 bases and 5 bases, with 5 bases remaining between them. Per the germline V gene, CDR1 is LNHDA and CDR2 is SQIVND (reference sequence). The CDR3 here is CASSTGETQYF. The CDR3 DNA reads TGTGCCAGTAGTACCGGGGAGACCCAGTACTTC.

J is TRBJ2-5 and V is TRBV6-5; maybe TRBD2 (7 bases). The CDR3 spans 15 residues. V shed 4 bases and J shed 6 bases, with 18 bases lying between them. The germline gives CDR1 MNHEY, CDR2 SVGAGI. CDR3 loop: CASSSFGGGGKTQYF. The CDR3 DNA reads as TGTGCCAGCAGTTCCTTTGGGGGCGGGGGAAAGACCCAGTACTTC.

This chain uses TRBV4-3 with TRBJ1-1, with D possibly TRBD1 on 6 matching bases. With 4 bases removed from V and 1 base from J, the gap between germline ends came to 10 bases. Per germline, CDR1 LGHNA and CDR2 YSLEER. The CDR3 has 14 amino acids. DNA for the CDR3: TGCGCCAGCAGCCGAACGACAGGGAACACTGAAGCTTTCTTT. It encodes CASSRTTGNTEAFF.

The rearrangement joins TRBV3-1 (or the pseudogene TRBV3-2) to TRBJ1-2; D gene unclear. Trimming pared 0 bases from V and 6 bases from J, leaving 17 bases between. CDR1 LGHDT and CDR2 YNNKEL come from the germline V gene (reference sequence). There are 16 residues in the CDR3. The DNA of the CDR3 is TGTGCCAGCAGCCAAGAAGCATGGGGTCTCGGGGATGGCTACACCTTC. Protein sequence: CASSQEAWGLGDGYTF.

The V and J genes are TRBV5-4 and TRBJ1-1, with 7 bases lining up with TRBD1. The CDR3 consists of 11 residues. Trimming cost V 4 bases and J 10 bases; bases outside gene matches: 4. The V gene's germline CDR1 is SGHNT and CDR2 YYREEE (reference sequence). This CDR3 reads CASSTGVGAFF. CDR3 nucleotide sequence: TGTGCCAGCAGCACAGGGGTCGGAGCTTTCTTT.

The rearrangement uses TRBV9 and TRBJ1-2; D not certain. This CDR3 is built from 16 residues. V was shortened by 3 bases and J by 1 base, with 16 bases between the two germline ends. CDR1 is SGDLS and CDR2 is YYNGEE in the germline V gene. The CDR3 protein is CASSGFGGIVNYGYTF. The CDR3 region has the DNA TGTGCCAGCAGCGGCTTTGGAGGGATAGTTAACTATGGCTACACCTTC. Full variable domain (missing parts from reference TRBV9 and TRBJ1-2): DSGVTQTPKHLITATGQRVTLRCSPRSGDLSVYWYQQSLDQGLQFLIQYYNGEERAKGNILERFSAQQFPDLHSELNLSSLELGDSALYFCASSGFGGIVNYGYTFGSGTRLTVV.

The chain joins TRBV7-6 to TRBJ1-1, with 9 bases matching TRBD1. This CDR3 region has 15 residues. Germline-derived CDR1 and CDR2 are SGHVS and FNYEAQ. The V and J ends lost 4 bases and 1 base, in that order; junction bases with no gene match: 4. As DNA, the CDR3 is TGTGCCAGCAGCTCGACAGGGGGGAGGAACACTGAAGCTTTCTTT. Translation: CASSSTGGRNTEAFF.

The chain joins TRBV3-1 (or the pseudogene TRBV3-2) to TRBJ1-5, with 8 bases aligning to TRBD1. This CDR3 has 19 residues. The germline gives CDR1 LGHDT, CDR2 YNNKEL (reference sequence). V gave up 4 bases and J gave up 1 base; unmatched junction bases: 15. The CDR3 sequence is CASSPIIGGTGGSNQPQHF. CDR3 DNA: TGTGCCAGCAGCCCCATCATTGGTGGCACAGGGGGGAGCAATCAGCCCCAGCATTTT.

The chain joins TRBV3-1 (or the pseudogene TRBV3-2) to TRBJ2-3; 7 positions agree with TRBD1. V was clipped by 1 base and J by 2 bases; unmatched bases: 3. The CDR3 totals 15 residues. Germline V lookup: CDR1 LGHDT, CDR2 YNNKEL (reference sequence). CDR3 sequence: CASSQGTGATDTQYF. The CDR3 DNA sequence: TGTGCCAGCAGCCAAGGCACAGGGGCCACAGATACGCAGTATTTT.

This sequence joins TRBV5-4 and TRBJ1-1; possibly TRBD1 for D (6 bases). The CDR3 spans 13 residues. V dropped 4 bases and J dropped 1 base, with 8 bases sitting between them. Germline V gene sequence: CDR1 SGHNT, CDR2 YYREEE (reference sequence). CDR3 sequence: CASSLQGNTEAFF. The CDR3, as DNA: TGTGCCAGCAGCCTACAGGGGAACACTGAAGCTTTCTTT.

This chain joins TRBV6-1 and TRBJ2-6, with D perhaps matching TRBD1 (5 bases). Germline values: CDR1 MNHNS, CDR2 SASEGT. Trimming took 4 bases from V and 0 from J, leaving 22 bases between them. The CDR3 has 20 residues. The CDR3 region has the DNA TGTGCCAGCAGTGTGGAGTCCGTAATCGGACACATCTCTGGGGCCAACGTCCTGACTTTC. Protein product: CASSVESVIGHISGANVLTF.